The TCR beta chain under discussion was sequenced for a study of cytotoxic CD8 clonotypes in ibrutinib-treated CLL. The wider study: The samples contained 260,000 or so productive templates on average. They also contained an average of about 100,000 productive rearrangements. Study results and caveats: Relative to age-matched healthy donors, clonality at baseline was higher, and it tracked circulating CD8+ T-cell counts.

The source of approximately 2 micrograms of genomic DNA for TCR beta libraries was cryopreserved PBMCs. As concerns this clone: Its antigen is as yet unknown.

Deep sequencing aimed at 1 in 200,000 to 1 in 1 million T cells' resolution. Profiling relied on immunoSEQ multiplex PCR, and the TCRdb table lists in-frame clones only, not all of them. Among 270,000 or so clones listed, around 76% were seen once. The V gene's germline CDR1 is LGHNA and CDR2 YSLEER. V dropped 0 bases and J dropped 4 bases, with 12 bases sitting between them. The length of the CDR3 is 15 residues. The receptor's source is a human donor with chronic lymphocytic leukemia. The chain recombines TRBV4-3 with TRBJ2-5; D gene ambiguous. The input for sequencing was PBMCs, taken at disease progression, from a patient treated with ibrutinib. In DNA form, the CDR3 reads TGCGCCAGCAGCCAAGATGTTGCAGGTGGAGAGACCCAGTACTTC. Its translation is CASSQDVAGGETQYF.